This T cell receptor beta chain was sequenced for a study of T cell responses to AZD1222 COVID-19 vaccine. Findings and caveats of the study: Spike-wide coverage was observed for vaccine-associated CD4 TCRs, with dominant responses at 160-218 and 743-854. In all cases, repertoires were sampled only after the peak T cell response.

Note on this clone: As yet, its antigen is unknown.

The table came from immunoSEQ multiplex PCR; TCRdb's copy has only in-frame clones and leaves some out. The table includes 85,000 to 110,000 clones, about 90% detected once. V dropped 4 bases and J dropped 5; count of bases not matched to a gene: 6. The CDR3 covers 16 residues. Germline V lookup: CDR1 SGHRS, CDR2 YFSETQ. The J gene is TRBJ2-7, the V gene TRBV5-1, with 16 bases fitting TRBD2. This clonotype was obtained from an adult in good health. The source was peripheral blood, collected on day 0 of AZD1222 vaccination. CDR3 DNA: TGCGCCAGCAGCCCCGGGACTAGCGGGGGGGTGCACGAGCAGTACTTC. Encoded protein: CASSPGTSGGVHEQYF.